This T cell receptor (beta chain) is from a study of blood T cells in healthy people across ages. General observations from the study: PBMCs were not sorted, which prevented a conclusive comparison of naive versus antigen-experienced cells. Fewer expanded clones and more diversity marked long-lived versus aged donors.

The second PCR ran about 6 to 11 cycles with a sample-barcoded 5' primer and J-beta primers. TCRdb processed the 5' RACE reads anew with MiXCR; each CDR3 protein has one entry. Of approximately 770,000 distinct CDR3 sequences in the sample, about 62% were seen once. In terms of origin and age, donors were healthy Caucasian individuals from Russia aged 6 to 90. This clonotype was observed a handful of times. Its cognate antigen is unknown. Germline-derived CDR1 and CDR2 are DFQATT and SNEGSKA (reference sequence). V was clipped by 1 base and J by 8 bases, with 11 bases between them. The CDR3 extends over 12 amino acids.

The material sequenced was blood. This chain links TRBV20-1 with TRBJ1-2; D is unclear. The clonotype was recovered from a man younger than 40 in good health. CDR3: CSARGSEGGYTF. The CDR3 DNA follows: TGCAGTGCTAGAGGGTCCGAGGGAGGCTACACCTTC.